These 17 T cell receptor beta chains share one sample of origin, sequenced in a study of glioma-infiltrating T cells. Amplification of TCR alpha and beta CDR3 regions from RNA used iRepertoire nested multiplex PCR. Using its own MiXCR run on the multiplex PCR reads, TCRdb lists one record per CDR3 protein. Here the sample spans roughly 100,000 distinct CDR3 sequences, roughly 40% being singletons. Material: glioma tissue, nonneoplastic brain tissue, or PBMCs (not recorded which). The source of these receptors is a human donor with low-grade glioma or glioblastoma, undergoing nonglioma brain surgery, or in good health (not recorded which).

This clonotype was recorded many times. The gene calls are TRBV15 and TRBJ2-3; 7 bases map to TRBD1. The germline V gene encodes CDR1 LNHNV and CDR2 YYDKDF (reference sequence). The CDR3 runs to 15 residues. With 8 bases clipped from V and 2 bases from J, the junction kept 10 bases outside the gene matches. CDR3 in DNA: TGTGCCACCCTCGGGACAGCGTCCCCCACAGATACGCAGTATTTT. Its translation: CATLGTASPTDTQYF.

This clonotype came up many times. The J gene is TRBJ2-3, the V gene TRBV4-2; 9 nucleotides agree with TRBD2. The CDR3 is 17 residues long. Germline V CDR1 and CDR2: LGHNA, YNFKEQ. V was clipped by 3 bases and J by 4 bases; unmatched bases: 11. The CDR3 region has the DNA TGTGCCAGCAGCCAGGGCGGGAGGGCCCGGGGCTCAGATACGCAGTATTTT. Translated, it gives CASSQGGRARGSDTQYF.

Ten or more counts support this clonotype. The chain is built from TRBV27 and TRBJ2-5; 7 bases match TRBD1. Per the germline V gene, CDR1 is MNHEY and CDR2 is SMNVEV (reference sequence). With 4 bases clipped from V and 3 bases from J, the junction kept 8 bases outside the gene matches. This CDR3 is 15 amino acids long. The CDR3 nucleotides are TGTGCCAGCAGTTCGGGGACAGCAACTAAAGAGACCCAGTACTTC. Encoded protein: CASSSGTATKETQYF.

This clonotype has a count of ten or more. The chain couples TRBV10-3 to TRBJ1-1, with unresolved D. The germline V and J ends were trimmed by 4 bases and 5 bases, with 11 bases remaining between them. The CDR3 runs to 13 residues. Germline assignment: CDR1 ENHRY and CDR2 SYGVKD. This CDR3 reads CAISVGSDTEAFF. DNA of the CDR3: TGTGCCATCAGTGTGGGGTCAGATACTGAAGCTTTCTTT.

On this clonotype itself: A much larger clone lies a single base off, so this may be a read error. The CDR3 carries no conserved terminal phenylalanine or tryptophan, so it likely arises from a read error. The chain joins TRBV19 to TRBJ2-1; 8 bases align to TRBD1. CDR3 length: 15 residues. V trimming: 9 bases; J trimming: 5 bases; junction bases outside the gene matches: 12. Germline CDR1 and CDR2: LNHDA and SQIVND (reference sequence). The CDR3 DNA follows: TGTGCCAGCCGCCGGGACAGGAACAGGGACAATGAGCAGTTCCTC. This sequence encodes CASRRDRNRDNEQFL.

V is TRBV6-1 and J is TRBJ2-7, with unresolved D. Trimming removed 6 bases from V and 4 bases from J, with 19 bases in between. The CDR3 has 15 amino acids. Germline V lookup: CDR1 MNHNS, CDR2 SASEGT. The CDR3 region has the DNA TGTGCCAGCAGCCACCGAAAAGGATCCATTTACGAGCAGTACTTC. As protein: CASSHRKGSIYEQYF.

At least ten counts were recorded for this clonotype. The CDR3 nucleotides are TGTGCCAGCAGTTTAACAGGGGGCCCCAACACTGAAGCTTTCTTT. The encoded protein is CASSLTGGPNTEAFF. This chain uses TRBV12-3 or TRBV12-4 with TRBJ1-1, with TRBD1 identical over 9 bases. The V and J ends lost 2 bases and 2 bases, in that order; junction bases with no gene match: 3. The CDR3 covers 15 residues.

This clonotype was recorded many times. This rearrangement joins TRBV6-1 to TRBJ1-2; D might be TRBD1 (5 bases). Germline-derived CDR1 and CDR2 are MNHNS and SASEGT. CDR3 size: 16 residues. The V end was cut by 10 bases, the J end by 5 bases, with 26 bases between. CDR3 protein: CATPRDGYRQLYGYTF. In DNA, the CDR3 is TGTGCCACCCCCCGGGACGGGTACCGCCAACTGTATGGCTACACCTTC.

The genes are TRBV27 and TRBJ2-7; 10 bases agree with TRBD1. This CDR3 has 17 residues. After removal of 4 bases from V and 4 bases from J, the junction contained 13 bases not matched to a gene. Looked up from germline, CDR1 is MNHEY and CDR2 is SMNVEV (reference sequence). The CDR3: CASSSWTGGVLGYEQYF. The CDR3 DNA reads as TGTGCCAGCAGTTCTTGGACAGGGGGTGTTCTAGGTTACGAGCAGTACTTC.

The chain uses TRBV7-3 and TRBJ2-1; D is possibly TRBD1 (5 bases). The V gene's germline CDR1 is SGHTA and CDR2 FQGTGA. This CDR3 spans 14 amino acids. The ends were cut back, 5 bases at V and 9 bases at J, with 17 bases in the middle. CDR3 nucleotide sequence: TGTGCCAGCAGCATTGTACAGGCTCGTGCTGAGCAGTTCTTC. As protein: CASSIVQARAEQFF.

This clonotype was observed many times. The V and J genes are TRBV29-1 and TRBJ2-3, with D uncertain. V gave up 7 bases and J gave up 6 bases, with 11 bases separating them. CDR1 and CDR2 from the germline V gene are SQVTM and ANQGSEA. The CDR3 consists of 11 residues. The CDR3 spells CSGSSRDTQYF. The CDR3 region has the DNA TGCAGCGGTTCGAGTCGCGATACGCAGTATTTT.

This clonotype has at least ten counts. This chain links TRBV19 with TRBJ1-3, with D possibly TRBD1 on 6 matching bases. The CDR3 covers 14 residues. The germline V gene has CDR1 LNHDA and CDR2 SQIVND (reference sequence). V shed 4 bases and J shed 4 bases, with 11 bases lying between them. CDR3 bases: TGTGCCAGTAGTACGCAGGGGAACGGAAACACCATATATTTT. Translation gives CASSTQGNGNTIYF.

About this clonotype itself: At one boundary the junction diverges from the germline segment, which might be a read error. The chain uses TRBV20-1 and TRBJ2-3, with D hard to call. Germline V gene data show CDR1 as DFQATT and CDR2 as SNEGSKA (reference sequence). This CDR3 comprises 12 residues. The CDR3 nucleotides read TGCAGTTCCCCACCCCTCACAGATCCGCAGTATTTT. It encodes CSSPPLTDPQYF.

This clonotype has at least ten counts. The rearrangement links TRBV6-2 or TRBV6-3 to TRBJ2-7, with TRBD1 matching over 9 bases. CDR1 and CDR2 from the germline V gene are MNHEY and SVGEGT. This CDR3 contains 16 residues. With 4 bases clipped from V and 6 bases from J, the junction kept 13 bases outside the gene matches. CDR3 protein: CASSSSRGDREPEQYF. The CDR3 DNA follows: TGTGCCAGCAGTTCCTCTAGAGGGGACAGGGAACCCGAGCAGTACTTC.

This clonotype has a count of ten or more. This chain uses TRBV2 with TRBJ2-7; D not certain. The CDR3 runs to 13 residues. Germline V CDR1 and CDR2: SNHLY, FYNNEI. V dropped 7 bases and J dropped 3 bases, with 13 bases sitting between them. The CDR3 DNA is TGTGCCAGCACCTTAGACACGGACTACGAGCAGTACTTC. Its protein is CASTLDTDYEQYF.

This clonotype was recorded at least ten times. The chain has TRBV6-2 or TRBV6-3 and TRBJ2-3; D is undetermined. Trimming pared 4 bases from V and 2 bases from J, leaving 13 bases between. The CDR3 totals 15 residues. The germline V gene encodes CDR1 MNHEY and CDR2 SVGEGT. The CDR3 region is CASSSQLESTDTQYF. CDR3 coding DNA: TGTGCCAGCAGTTCTCAACTCGAATCCACAGATACGCAGTATTTT.

Remarks on this clonotype: The conserved phenylalanine or tryptophan is not found at the CDR3 terminus, so this likely reflects a read error. V gene TRBV28 combines with J gene TRBJ2-7, with D tentatively TRBD1 or TRBD2 (5 bases each). Germline CDR1 MDHEN, CDR2 SYDVKM. There are 13 residues in the CDR3. Trimming took off 7 bases at V and 2 bases at J, with 12 bases between the two ends. The CDR3 loop reads CASKSVGPYEQYL. The CDR3 bases are TGTGCCAGCAAATCAGTGGGACCCTACGAGCAGTACCTC.